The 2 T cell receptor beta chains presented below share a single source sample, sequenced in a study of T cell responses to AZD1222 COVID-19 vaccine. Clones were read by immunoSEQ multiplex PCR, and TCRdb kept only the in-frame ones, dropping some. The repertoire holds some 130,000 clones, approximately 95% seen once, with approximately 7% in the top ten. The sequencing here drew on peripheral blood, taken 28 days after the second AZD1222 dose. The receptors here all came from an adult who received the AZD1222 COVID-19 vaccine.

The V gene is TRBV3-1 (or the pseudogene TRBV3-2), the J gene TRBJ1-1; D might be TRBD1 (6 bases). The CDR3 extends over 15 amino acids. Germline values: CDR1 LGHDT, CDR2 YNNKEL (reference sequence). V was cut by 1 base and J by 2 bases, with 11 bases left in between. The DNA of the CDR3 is TGTGCCAGCAGCCAAGCGGCACAGGGAAACACTGAAGCTTTCTTT. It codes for CASSQAAQGNTEAFF.

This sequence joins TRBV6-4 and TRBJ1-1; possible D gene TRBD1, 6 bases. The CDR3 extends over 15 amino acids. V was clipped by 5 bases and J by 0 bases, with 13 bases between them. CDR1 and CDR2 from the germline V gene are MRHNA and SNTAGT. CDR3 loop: CASSTVGGMNTEAFF. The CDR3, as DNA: TGTGCCAGCAGTACCGTCGGGGGCATGAACACTGAAGCTTTCTTT.